This TCR beta chain was profiled in a study of T-cell memory formation after mild COVID-19. Broader study findings: A balance of CD4 and CD8 characterized clones contracting day 15 to 85, whereas later expanders leaned CD4+. Pre-infection memory contained some responding clones, which suggested that cross-reactive memory had joined.

5'RACE with constant-segment primers built TCRalpha and TCRbeta cDNA libraries with UMIs. TCRdb re-called the 5' RACE reads with MiXCR, one entry per CDR3 protein. The table has about 55,000 distinct CDR3 sequences, 28% seen once. Points on this clonotype: As yet, its antigen is unknown.

Germline-derived CDR1 and CDR2 are MGHDK and SYGVNS. The V and J ends lost 5 bases and 9 bases respectively, with 14 bases between them. The CDR3 length is 14 residues. This receptor was obtained from a man between 18 and 29 years old who had mild COVID-19 (a few samples of this study predate the infection). Cell type and time point are not known. Material: PBMCs or a T cell subset sorted from them (not recorded which). V usage is TRBV25-1 and J usage is TRBJ1-6, with D maybe TRBD1 (5 bases). This chain's CDR3 is CASSWTGVGSPLHF. The CDR3 DNA reads as TGTGCCAGCAGTTGGACGGGGGTAGGTTCACCCCTCCACTTT.